Sequencing of this TCR beta chain was carried out in a study of blood T cell repertoires in COVID-19. Overall study context: Both acute and convalescent COVID-19 samples were obtained from the United States, Italy and Spain. T cells, B-cell-depleted T cells, or PBMCs provided the cDNA or gDNA that served as material.

This clone occurred once. This CDR3 is 16 amino acids long. V was trimmed by 6 bases and J by 10 bases, leaving 25 bases between them. CDR1 is KGHSH, CDR2 LQKENI, per germline. The data were produced by immunoSEQ multiplex PCR, yet TCRdb's version contains in-frame clones alone and is incomplete. In the table there are under 200,000 clones, 60% to 80% of which are singletons. The sequence came from a man aged 55-75 years with active or convalescent COVID-19. This chain links TRBV18 with TRBJ2-1; maybe TRBD2 (9 bases). The specimen sequenced was peripheral blood. This CDR3 reads CASSRGRRAGGREQFF. The CDR3 DNA follows: TGTGCCAGCTCCAGGGGGCGTCGAGCGGGAGGAAGGGAGCAGTTCTTC.